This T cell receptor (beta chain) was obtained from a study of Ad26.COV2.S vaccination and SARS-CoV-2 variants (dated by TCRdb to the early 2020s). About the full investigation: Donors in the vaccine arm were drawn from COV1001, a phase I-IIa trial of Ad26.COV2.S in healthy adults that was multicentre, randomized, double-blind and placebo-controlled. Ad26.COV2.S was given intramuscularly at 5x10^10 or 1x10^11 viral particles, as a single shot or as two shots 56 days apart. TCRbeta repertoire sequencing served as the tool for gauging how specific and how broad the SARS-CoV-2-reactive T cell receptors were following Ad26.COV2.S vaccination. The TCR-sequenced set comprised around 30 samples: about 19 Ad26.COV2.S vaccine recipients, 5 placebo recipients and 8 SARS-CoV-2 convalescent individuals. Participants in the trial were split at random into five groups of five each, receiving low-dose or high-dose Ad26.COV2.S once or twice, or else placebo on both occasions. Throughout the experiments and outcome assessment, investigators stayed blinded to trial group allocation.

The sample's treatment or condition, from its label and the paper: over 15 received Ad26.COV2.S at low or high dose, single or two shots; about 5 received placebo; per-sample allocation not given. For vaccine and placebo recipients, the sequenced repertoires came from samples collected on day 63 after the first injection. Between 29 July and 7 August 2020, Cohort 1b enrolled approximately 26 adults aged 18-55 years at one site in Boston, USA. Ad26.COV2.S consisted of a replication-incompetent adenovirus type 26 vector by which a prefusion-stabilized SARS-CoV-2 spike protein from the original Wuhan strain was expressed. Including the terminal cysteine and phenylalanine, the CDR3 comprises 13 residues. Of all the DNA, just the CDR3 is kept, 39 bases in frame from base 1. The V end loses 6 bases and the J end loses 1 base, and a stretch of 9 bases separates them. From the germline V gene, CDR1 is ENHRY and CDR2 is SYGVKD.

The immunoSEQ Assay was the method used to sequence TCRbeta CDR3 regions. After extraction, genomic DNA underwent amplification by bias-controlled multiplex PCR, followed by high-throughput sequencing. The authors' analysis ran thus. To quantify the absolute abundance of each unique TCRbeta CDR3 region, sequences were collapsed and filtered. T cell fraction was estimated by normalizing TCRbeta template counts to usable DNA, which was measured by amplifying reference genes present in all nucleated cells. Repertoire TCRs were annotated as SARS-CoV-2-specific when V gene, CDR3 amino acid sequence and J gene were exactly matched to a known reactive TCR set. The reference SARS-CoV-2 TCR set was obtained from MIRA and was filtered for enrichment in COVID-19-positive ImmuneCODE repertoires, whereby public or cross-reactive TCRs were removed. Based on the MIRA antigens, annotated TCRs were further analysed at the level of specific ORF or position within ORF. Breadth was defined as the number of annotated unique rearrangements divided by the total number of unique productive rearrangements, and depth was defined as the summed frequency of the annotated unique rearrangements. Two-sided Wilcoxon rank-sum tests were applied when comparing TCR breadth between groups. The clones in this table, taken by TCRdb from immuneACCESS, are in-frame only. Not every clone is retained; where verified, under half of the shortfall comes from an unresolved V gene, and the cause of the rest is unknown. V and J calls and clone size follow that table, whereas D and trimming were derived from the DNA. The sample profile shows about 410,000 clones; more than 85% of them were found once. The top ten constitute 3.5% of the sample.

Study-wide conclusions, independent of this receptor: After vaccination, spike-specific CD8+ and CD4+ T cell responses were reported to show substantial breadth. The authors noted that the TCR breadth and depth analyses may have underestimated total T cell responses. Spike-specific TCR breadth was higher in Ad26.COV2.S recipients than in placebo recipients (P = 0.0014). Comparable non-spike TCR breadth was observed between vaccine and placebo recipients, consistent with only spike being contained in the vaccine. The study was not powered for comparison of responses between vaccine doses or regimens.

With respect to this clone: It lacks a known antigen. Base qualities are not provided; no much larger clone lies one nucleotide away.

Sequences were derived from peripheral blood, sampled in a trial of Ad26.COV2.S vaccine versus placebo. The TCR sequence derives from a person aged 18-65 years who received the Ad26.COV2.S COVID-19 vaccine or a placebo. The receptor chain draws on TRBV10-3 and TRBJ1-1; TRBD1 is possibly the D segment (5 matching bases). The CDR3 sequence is CAISLTENTEAFF. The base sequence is TGTGCCATCAGCCTGACAGAGAACACTGAAGCTTTCTTT.